This T cell receptor (beta chain) was obtained from a study of blood T cell repertoires in COVID-19. Across the study: Acute-phase and convalescent COVID-19 samples originated in the United States, Italy and Spain. T cells, B-cell-depleted T cells, or PBMCs supplied cDNA or gDNA.

Per the original methods: For nucleated cells, counts were estimated from reference gene primer amplification. The data were produced by immunoSEQ multiplex PCR, yet TCRdb's version contains in-frame clones alone and is incomplete. That table furnishes V, J and clone size, whereas the DNA furnished D and trimming. Of 25,000 to 35,000 clones listed, roughly 85% are singletons. Trimming cost V 4 bases and J 11 bases, with 13 bases left between them. The CDR3 consists of 12 residues. This sequence originates from a man aged 55 to 69 with active COVID-19. Sequencing input: peripheral blood. The chain recombines TRBV12-3 or TRBV12-4 with TRBJ2-3; the D gene is possibly TRBD2 (6 bases). DNA for the CDR3: TGTGCCAGCAGTTGGGACTCCGGCGGGCAGTATTTT. It specifies CASSWDSGGQYF.